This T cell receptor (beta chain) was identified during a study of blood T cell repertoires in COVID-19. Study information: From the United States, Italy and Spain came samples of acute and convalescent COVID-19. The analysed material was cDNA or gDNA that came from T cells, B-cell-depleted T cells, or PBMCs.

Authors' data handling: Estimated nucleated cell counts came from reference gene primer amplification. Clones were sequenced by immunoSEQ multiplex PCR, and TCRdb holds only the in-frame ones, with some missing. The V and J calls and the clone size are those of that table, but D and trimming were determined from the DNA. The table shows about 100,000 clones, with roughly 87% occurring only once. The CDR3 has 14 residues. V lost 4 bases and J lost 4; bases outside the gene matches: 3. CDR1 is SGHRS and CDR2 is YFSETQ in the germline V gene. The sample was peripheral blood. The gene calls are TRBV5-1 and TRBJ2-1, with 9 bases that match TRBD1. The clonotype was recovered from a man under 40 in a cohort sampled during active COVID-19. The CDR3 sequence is CASSRDRVYNEQFF. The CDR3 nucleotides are TGCGCCAGCAGCAGGGACAGGGTATACAATGAGCAGTTCTTC. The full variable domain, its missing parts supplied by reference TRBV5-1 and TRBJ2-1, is KAGVTQTPRYLIKTRGQQVTLSCSPISGHRSVSWYQQTPGQGLQFLFEYFSETQRNKGNFPGRFSGRQFSNSRSEMNVSTLELGDSALYLCASSRDRVYNEQFFGPGTRLTVL.